These 6 T cell receptor beta chains were all obtained from the same sample, sequenced in a study of blood T cell repertoires in COVID-19. TCRdb's table, derived via immunoSEQ multiplex PCR, lists solely in-frame clones and lacks some. The sample records approximately 140,000 clones, roughly 80% being singletons. The material sequenced was peripheral blood. The receptors come from a woman in her forties with active or convalescent COVID-19.

This clone was counted a single time. The chain uses TRBV11-2 and TRBJ1-2; D is undetermined. The ends were cut back, 2 bases at V and 5 bases at J, with 12 bases in the middle. The CDR3 extends over 14 amino acids. The germline CDR1 and CDR2 sequences are SGHAT and FQNNGV. CDR3: CASSLNWRLYGYTF. CDR3 DNA sequence: TGTGCCAGCAGCTTAAATTGGAGGTTGTATGGCTACACCTTC.

By sample fraction, this clone is large. The genes are TRBV4-2 and TRBJ2-3; TRBD2 aligns across 12 bases. Per the germline V gene, CDR1 is LGHNA and CDR2 is YNFKEQ. This CDR3 is built from 18 residues. V lost 4 bases and J lost 5; bases outside the gene matches: 13. DNA for the CDR3: TGTGCCAGCAGCCCGGAGGCTAGCGGGGGGGCCAATGGAGATACGCAGTATTTT. Its translation: CASSPEASGGANGDTQYF.

The genes are TRBV28 and TRBJ1-5; TRBD1 might be the D (6 bases). V was cut by 5 bases and J by 1 base, with 15 bases left in between. The germline CDR1 and CDR2 sequences are MDHEN and SYDVKM. The CDR3 is made up of 16 amino acids. CDR3 sequence reads: CASSPQGRTSNQPQHF. CDR3 DNA: TGTGCCAGCAGTCCCCAGGGGCGGACGAGCAATCAGCCCCAGCATTTT.

The gene calls are TRBV7-2 and TRBJ1-1; no clear D gene. The CDR3 loop spans 13 amino acids. Per the germline V gene, CDR1 is SGHTA and CDR2 is FQGNSA. The V gene lost 1 base and the J gene lost 7 bases, with 10 bases spanning the gap. The CDR3 DNA reads as TGTGCCAGCAGCTTAGTTGAAACAGTTGAAGCTTTCTTT. Its protein product is CASSLVETVEAFF.

The V gene is TRBV10-1, the J gene TRBJ2-3; D remains ambiguous. V lost 3 bases and J 2 bases, leaving 6 bases between the germline ends. The CDR3 covers 13 residues. From germline, CDR1 is WNHNN and CDR2 SYGVQD (reference sequence). DNA of the CDR3: TGCGCCAGCAGTGACGAGGTCACAGATACGCAGTATTTT. Translated: CASSDEVTDTQYF.

The gene calls are TRBV5-4 and TRBJ2-7, with a weak D call TRBD2 (6 bases). CDR3 length: 15 residues. The V gene's germline CDR1 is SGHNT and CDR2 YYREEE (reference sequence). Trimming pared 0 bases from V and 6 bases from J, leaving 16 bases between. This chain's CDR3 is CASSLDGTLVREQYF. CDR3 bases: TGTGCCAGCAGCTTGGACGGGACTCTCGTCCGCGAGCAGTACTTC.